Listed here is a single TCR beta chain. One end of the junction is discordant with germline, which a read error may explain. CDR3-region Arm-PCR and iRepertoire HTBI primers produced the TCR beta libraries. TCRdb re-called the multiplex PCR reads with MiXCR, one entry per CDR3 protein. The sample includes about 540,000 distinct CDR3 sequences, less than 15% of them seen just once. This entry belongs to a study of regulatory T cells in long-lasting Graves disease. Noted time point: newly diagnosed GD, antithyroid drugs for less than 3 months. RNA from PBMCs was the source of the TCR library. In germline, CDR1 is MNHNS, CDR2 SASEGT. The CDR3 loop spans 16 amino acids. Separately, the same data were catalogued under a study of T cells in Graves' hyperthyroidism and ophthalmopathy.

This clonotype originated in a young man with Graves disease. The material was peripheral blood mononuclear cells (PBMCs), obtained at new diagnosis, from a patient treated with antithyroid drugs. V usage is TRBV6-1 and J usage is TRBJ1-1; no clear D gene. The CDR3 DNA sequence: TGTGCCAGCAGCCCCCCGCCGAGGGTAAAGAACACTGTAGCTTTCTTT. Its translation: CASSPPPRVKNTVAFF.